This TCR beta chain derives from a study of glioma-infiltrating T cells. Study details: Presurgical dexamethasone in glioma patients lasted six or fewer days.

This clonotype was seen a handful of times. The CDR3 is 16 amino acids. The J segment lost 4 bases and the V segment lost 6 bases, leaving 7 bases of the junction unmatched. Per germline, CDR1 ENHRY and CDR2 SYGVKD. TCR alpha and beta CDR3 regions were amplified from RNA using iRepertoire nested multiplex PCR. TCRdb re-derived calls from the multiplex PCR reads in MiXCR, one entry per CDR3 protein. The data show a few hundred thousand distinct CDR3 sequences, 41% seen once. The chain joins TRBV10-3 to TRBJ2-3, with TRBD2 matching 13 bases. The sequenced sample was glioma tissue, nonneoplastic brain tissue, or PBMCs (not recorded which). The TCR sequence derives from a human donor with low-grade glioma or glioblastoma, undergoing nonglioma brain surgery, or in good health (not recorded which). The CDR3 protein is CAISRGTSGISDTQYF. CDR3 coding DNA: TGTGCCATCAGCCGCGGGACTAGCGGGATATCAGATACGCAGTATTTT.